The 28 T cell receptor beta chains listed next were all sequenced from one sample in a study of blood T cell repertoires in COVID-19. Assay: immunoSEQ multiplex PCR; the TCRdb copy retains only in-frame clones and omits some. The sample lists some 22,000 clones, about 82% occurring once. The sample comprised peripheral blood. All receptors come from a human donor with active COVID-19. The donor label of this sample is uncertain.

This clone was seen just once. The chain carries TRBV29-1 and TRBJ2-3; 9 nucleotides align to TRBD2. V gave up 0 bases and J gave up 4 bases; unmatched junction bases: 5. There are 15 residues in the CDR3. Germline CDR1 is SQVTM and CDR2 is ANQGSEA. The CDR3: CSVEDRVAGADTQYF. The CDR3 DNA follows: TGCAGCGTTGAAGATAGGGTAGCGGGAGCAGATACGCAGTATTTT.

V and J are TRBV7-6 and TRBJ1-1, with D perhaps TRBD1 (5 bases). The CDR3 runs to 15 residues. V lost 0 bases, J lost 6 bases, and 14 bases lay in between. CDR1 SGHVS and CDR2 FNYEAQ come from the germline V gene. The chain's CDR3 is CASSLASGSNAEAFF. The CDR3 DNA is TGTGCCAGCAGCTTAGCGTCAGGGTCTAACGCTGAAGCTTTCTTT. Combining the CDR3 with reference TRBV7-6 and TRBJ1-1 gives the whole variable domain GAGVSQSPRYKVTKRGQDVALRCDPISGHVSLYWYRQALGQGPEFLTYFNYEAQQDKSGLPNDRFSAERPEGSISTLTIQRTEQRDSAMYRCASSLASGSNAEAFFGQGTRLTVV.

This chain connects TRBV5-1 to TRBJ2-7; D is possibly TRBD1 (5 bases). Germline values: CDR1 SGHRS, CDR2 YFSETQ. V was trimmed by 6 bases and J by 4 bases, leaving 8 bases between them. This CDR3 has 11 amino acids. The DNA of the CDR3 is TGCGCCAGCAAAGGGGAATACGAGCAGTACTTC. Protein product: CASKGEYEQYF. Using reference TRBV5-1 and TRBJ2-7 for the parts outside the CDR3, the full variable domain is KAGVTQTPRYLIKTRGQQVTLSCSPISGHRSVSWYQQTPGQGLQFLFEYFSETQRNKGNFPGRFSGRQFSNSRSEMNVSTLELGDSALYLCASKGEYEQYFGPGTRLTVT.

This chain uses TRBV28 with TRBJ2-7; weak D call: TRBD2 (6 bases). V lost 6 bases to trimming and J lost 4 bases, with 19 bases between them. Germline values: CDR1 MDHEN, CDR2 SYDVKM. This CDR3 spans 15 amino acids. CDR3 sequence reads: CASSSGTLNYYEQYF. DNA for the CDR3: TGTGCCAGCAGCTCCGGGACTCTCAACTATTACGAGCAGTACTTC.

The gene calls are TRBV10-3 and TRBJ2-5; 8 nucleotides agree with TRBD2. From germline, CDR1 is ENHRY and CDR2 SYGVKD. The V segment lost 4 bases and the J segment 4 bases; nucleotides outside the gene matches: 5. The CDR3 is made up of 14 amino acids. The CDR3 reads CAISASGGPETQYF. For the CDR3, the DNA is TGTGCCATCAGTGCGTCGGGGGGGCCAGAGACCCAGTACTTC.

This clone showed up just a few times. The chain has TRBV19 and TRBJ2-2; possible D gene TRBD1, 7 bases. The ends were cut back, 5 bases at V and 3 bases at J, with 13 bases in the middle. The germline V gene has CDR1 LNHDA and CDR2 SQIVND (reference sequence). This CDR3 spans 15 amino acids. CDR3 protein: CASSASGGYTGELFF. In nucleotides, the CDR3 is TGTGCCAGTAGTGCCTCAGGGGGGTACACCGGGGAGCTGTTTTTT.

The rearrangement uses TRBV19 and TRBJ2-5; D is perhaps TRBD2 (5 bases). CDR1 is LNHDA, CDR2 SQIVND, per germline (reference sequence). CDR3 length equals 12 residues. Trimming shortened V by 3 bases and J by 5 bases, and 7 bases separated the two germline ends. CDR3 residues: CASSMTGETQYF. The CDR3 DNA is TGTGCCAGTAGTATGACGGGGGAGACCCAGTACTTC. Full variable domain (rest looked up from reference TRBV19 and TRBJ2-5): DGGITQSPKYLFRKEGQNVTLSCEQNLNHDAMYWYRQDPGQGLRLIYYSQIVNDFQKGDIAEGYSVSREKKESFPLTVTSAQKNPTAFYLCASSMTGETQYFGPGTRLLVL.

The V gene is TRBV2, the J gene TRBJ1-5; a weak D match, TRBD1 (5 bases). Germline CDR1 reads SNHLY; CDR2 reads FYNNEI. The CDR3 has 14 residues. V was cut by 5 bases and J by 0 bases, with 8 bases left in between. The CDR3 DNA reads as TGTGCCAGCAGTAGACAGTATAGCAATCAGCCCCAGCATTTT. This translates into CASSRQYSNQPQHF.

The V gene is TRBV6-4, the J gene TRBJ2-3, with TRBD1 identical over 7 bases. CDR1 is MRHNA and CDR2 is SNTAGT in the germline V gene. Trimming took 2 bases from V and 0 from J; bases not matched to a gene: 8. The CDR3 spans 17 residues. CDR3 sequence: CASSDEGTAASTDTQYF. CDR3 DNA: TGTGCCAGCAGTGACGAAGGGACAGCTGCTAGCACAGATACGCAGTATTTT.

This sequence joins TRBV6-2 or TRBV6-3 and TRBJ1-6, with D unresolved. With 2 bases removed from V and 5 bases from J, the gap between germline ends came to 10 bases. Per the germline V gene, CDR1 is MNHEY and CDR2 is SVGEGT. The CDR3 consists of 15 residues. CDR3 DNA: TGTGCCAGCAGTTACCCGAGAGTGGATAATTCACCCCTCCACTTT. This gives the protein CASSYPRVDNSPLHF.

This clone rates as medium-sized. The V call is TRBV20-1, the J call TRBJ2-3, with D possibly being TRBD1 (6 bases). CDR1 and CDR2 from the germline V gene are DFQATT and SNEGSKA (reference sequence). The CDR3 is 15 residues long. The V end was cut by 3 bases, the J end by 5 bases, with 18 bases between. The CDR3 DNA reads as TGCAGTGCTAGTGTGGGGGCGACTACAGAAGATACGCAGTATTTT. This encodes CSASVGATTEDTQYF.

V gene TRBV12-5 combines with J gene TRBJ1-5; D remains ambiguous. V lost 2 bases and J lost 11, with 13 bases in between. The germline CDR1 and CDR2 sequences are LGHNT and FRNRAP. This CDR3 contains 13 residues. The CDR3 reads CASGLMSGTAQHF. The DNA of the CDR3 is TGTGCTAGTGGTTTGATGTCAGGTACGGCCCAGCATTTT.

The chain links TRBV5-1 to TRBJ1-1; perhaps TRBD1 as D (6 bases). The germline V gene has CDR1 SGHRS and CDR2 YFSETQ. The CDR3 loop spans 13 amino acids. The V gene lost 4 bases and the J gene lost 3 bases, with 10 bases spanning the gap. CDR3 nucleotide sequence: TGCGCCAGCAGCGAGGGGGTATACACTGAAGCTTTCTTT. Amino acid sequence: CASSEGVYTEAFF.

For this clone: The junction departs from germline at one end; a sequencing error may be responsible. The J gene is TRBJ2-1, the V gene TRBV7-7, with D possibly TRBD2 on 5 matching bases. The CDR3 has 16 residues. Germline assignment: CDR1 SSHAT and CDR2 FNYEAQ (reference sequence). The DNA for the CDR3 is TGTGCTAGCAGCTTAGTCTACAGTCGGGGTTTAAATGAGCAGTTCTTC. Protein product: CASSLVYSRGLNEQFF.

This chain links TRBV5-1 with TRBJ2-3; D possibly corresponds to TRBD2 (6 bases). The V end lost 2 bases, the J end lost 4 bases, and 8 bases lay between the germline ends. The V gene's germline CDR1 is SGHRS and CDR2 YFSETQ. The CDR3 totals 13 residues. The CDR3 loop is CASSFAGSDTQYF. The CDR3 DNA follows: TGCGCCAGCAGCTTCGCGGGGTCAGATACGCAGTATTTT.

The genes are TRBV7-9 and TRBJ2-2; the D gene is possibly TRBD1 (5 bases). V was shortened by 5 bases and J by 1 base, with 11 bases between the two germline ends. This CDR3 is 15 amino acids long. Per the germline V gene, CDR1 is SEHNR and CDR2 is FQNEAQ (reference sequence). The DNA for the CDR3 is TGTGCCAGCAGCACCTCAGGGTTGAACACCGGGGAGCTGTTTTTT. Translation gives CASSTSGLNTGELFF.

This chain joins TRBV30 and TRBJ2-3; 16 bases agree with TRBD2. The junction had 12 bases not matched to a gene; V was cut back by 2 bases and J by 1 base. Looked up from germline, CDR1 is GTSNPN and CDR2 is SVGIG (reference sequence). The CDR3 is 20 amino acids. The CDR3 region has the DNA TGTGCCTGGAGTACTACCCCGGGACTAGCGGGGGGGCGGGGCACAGATACGCAGTATTTT. Amino acids: CAWSTTPGLAGGRGTDTQYF.

The rearrangement links TRBV5-7 to TRBJ1-5; D remains ambiguous. TRBV5-7 is classed as an ORF, of uncertain function. CDR3 size: 18 residues. V was pared by 1 base and J by 0 bases, with 17 bases between. CDR3 coding DNA: TGTGCCAGCAGCTTGAGGCTGGCAGGAGGTTATAGCAATCAGCCCCAGCATTTT. Translating it yields CASSLRLAGGYSNQPQHF.

This sequence joins TRBV11-3 and TRBJ2-3; D is unclear. Germline V CDR1 and CDR2: SGHNT, YENEEA. The CDR3 is made up of 13 amino acids. V gave up 3 bases and J gave up 6 bases, with 10 bases separating them. The CDR3 DNA sequence: TGTGCCAGCAGCTTTTCAGGCTTCGATACGCAGTATTTT. Translation: CASSFSGFDTQYF.

The chain carries TRBV28 and TRBJ2-5; 14 bases align to TRBD2. Per germline, CDR1 MDHEN and CDR2 SYDVKM. V lost 6 bases to trimming and J lost 4 bases; unmatched junction nucleotides: 13. The CDR3 is made up of 18 amino acids. This chain's CDR3 is CASRWTGTSGRGGETQYF. The CDR3 region has the DNA TGTGCCAGCAGGTGGACGGGGACTAGCGGGAGAGGGGGAGAGACCCAGTACTTC.

This clone was observed once. The chain is built from TRBV20-1 and TRBJ1-1; D not certain. The V end was cut by 6 bases, the J end by 0 bases, with 5 bases between. The CDR3 has 11 amino acids. The germline V gene encodes CDR1 DFQATT and CDR2 SNEGSKA (reference sequence). The CDR3 DNA follows: TGCAGTGCCCGTATGAACACTGAAGCTTTCTTT. Translating gives CSARMNTEAFF.

The chain joins TRBV29-1 to TRBJ2-5; 9 bases align to TRBD2. V trimming: 6 bases; J trimming: 5 bases; junction bases outside the gene matches: 7. This CDR3 contains 13 residues. CDR1 SQVTM and CDR2 ANQGSEA come from the germline V gene. CDR3 DNA: TGCAGCGTCAGTAGCGGGAGCTTGGAGACCCAGTACTTC. Amino acid sequence: CSVSSGSLETQYF.

The CDR3 DNA reads as TGTGCCAGCAGCTTAAGGCTGACTAGCGGGAGACACACCGGGGAGCTGTTTTTT. It specifies CASSLRLTSGRHTGELFF. V and J are TRBV7-3 and TRBJ2-2; 12 bases are a match to TRBD2. The V gene end was trimmed by 1 base and the J gene end by 3 bases; junction bases not matched to a gene: 6. The CDR3 runs 18 residues. Germline assignment: CDR1 SGHTA and CDR2 FQGTGA.

The rearrangement uses TRBV18 and TRBJ1-4, with TRBD1 identical over 7 bases. Per germline, CDR1 KGHSH and CDR2 LQKENI. This CDR3 spans 17 amino acids. V lost 0 bases, J lost 0 bases, and 4 bases stayed unmatched. The CDR3: CASSPPNRGATNEKLFF. In DNA form, the CDR3 reads TGTGCCAGCTCACCACCGAACAGGGGTGCAACTAATGAAAAACTGTTTTTT. The full variable domain, completed using reference TRBV18 and TRBJ1-4, is NAGVMQNPRHLVRRRGQEARLRCSPMKGHSHVYWYRQLPEEGLKFMVYLQKENIIDESGMPKERFSAEFPKEGPSILRIQQVVRGDSAAYFCASSPPNRGATNEKLFFGSGTQLSVL.

CDR3 protein: CASSLPLGSGRGAGELFF. The CDR3 DNA is TGTGCCAGCAGCTTACCTCTGGGGAGCGGGAGAGGGGCCGGGGAGCTGTTTTTT. This chain connects TRBV11-3 to TRBJ2-2; 8 nucleotides line up with TRBD2. J gave up 6 bases and V 2 bases, and 14 bases lay outside the gene matches. The CDR3 runs 18 residues. CDR1 and CDR2 (germline): SGHNT, YENEEA.

CDR3 bases: TGTGCCAGCAGCCACCGGGGGGCCGGGCAAGAGACCCAGTACTTC. It codes for CASSHRGAGQETQYF. The rearrangement joins TRBV27 to TRBJ2-5, with a tentative D call TRBD2 (7 bases). The germline gives CDR1 MNHEY, CDR2 SMNVEV (reference sequence). The CDR3 consists of 15 residues. The ends were cut back, 6 bases at V and 2 bases at J, with 16 bases in the middle.

This chain's CDR3 is CASGLPTRGNTGELFF. Written as DNA, the CDR3 is TGTGCTAGTGGTTTGCCAACGCGCGGGAACACCGGGGAGCTGTTTTTT. The J gene is TRBJ2-2, the V gene TRBV12-5; D gene unclear. Trimming stripped 2 bases from V and 1 base from J, with 11 bases between. The CDR3 has 16 amino acids. Per the germline V gene, CDR1 is LGHNT and CDR2 is FRNRAP.

The chain links TRBV7-3 to TRBJ1-1; D gene ambiguous. The V end was cut by 1 base, the J end by 8 bases, with 17 bases between. Germline V gene lookup returns CDR1 SGHTA and CDR2 FQGTGA. The CDR3 is made up of 15 amino acids. The CDR3 nucleotides read TGTGCCAGCAGCTTAATCGGGTATCTGATACCCGAAGCTTTCTTT. Its translation is CASSLIGYLIPEAFF.